The 13 T cell receptor beta chains given below trace back to one sample, sequenced in a study of radiation and T cells in renal cell carcinoma. This sample's time point: blood 4 weeks post-SBRT, at nephrectomy. The treatment here: 15 Gy SBRT to primary tumor, nephrectomy 4 weeks later. Sequencing used immunoSEQ multiplex PCR; TCRdb keeps in-frame clones, though not all of them. The table includes around 170,000 clones, 88% detected once. Sequencing was performed on blood, taken from a patient whose treatment included radiotherapy and nephrectomy. These receptors all come from a woman aged 50 to 60 with renal cell carcinoma.

Written as DNA, the CDR3 is TGTGCCAGCAGCCCCGGGGAACACAGCAATCAGCCCCAGCATTTT. This encodes CASSPGEHSNQPQHF. V gene TRBV7-9 combines with J gene TRBJ1-5; D is unclear. Trimming left V 5 bases short and J 1 base short, with 12 bases between. The CDR3 is 15 amino acids. CDR1 and CDR2 from the germline V gene are SEHNR and FQNEAQ (reference sequence).

The chain combines TRBV11-2 with TRBJ1-1, with D maybe TRBD1 (6 bases). This CDR3 comprises 10 residues. Trimming stripped 5 bases from V and 10 bases from J, with 8 bases between. Germline V gene data show CDR1 as SGHAT and CDR2 as FQNNGV. CDR3 sequence reads: CASSRGGAFF. CDR3 bases: TGTGCCAGCAGCCGAGGGGGAGCTTTCTTT.

This chain connects TRBV5-4 to TRBJ1-1, with a weak D call TRBD1 (6 bases). The CDR3 extends over 13 amino acids. Germline loops: CDR1 SGHNT, CDR2 YYREEE (reference sequence). V lost 5 bases to trimming and J lost 1 base, with 9 bases between them. Here the CDR3 reads CASSKQGNTEAFF. The CDR3 DNA reads as TGTGCCAGCAGTAAACAGGGGAACACTGAAGCTTTCTTT.

This chain joins TRBV2 and TRBJ1-4, with D unclear. The CDR3 length is 14 residues. In germline, CDR1 is SNHLY, CDR2 FYNNEI. The V end was cut by 1 base, the J end by 6 bases, with 9 bases between. CDR3 nucleotide sequence: TGTGCCAGCAGTGAAGGGTTGGCAGATGAAAAACTGTTTTTT. Translation gives CASSEGLADEKLFF.

The J gene is TRBJ1-1, the V gene TRBV19, with 10 bases lining up with TRBD1. From germline, CDR1 is LNHDA and CDR2 SQIVND (reference sequence). The CDR3 length is 14 residues. V dropped 4 bases and J dropped 5; count of bases not matched to a gene: 4. The CDR3 loop reads CASSTGTGATEAFF. In nucleotides, the CDR3 is TGTGCCAGTAGTACGGGGACAGGGGCTACTGAAGCTTTCTTT.

The V and J genes are TRBV2 and TRBJ2-5; D not certain. V lost 6 bases, J lost 3 bases, and 5 bases lay in between. From germline, CDR1 is SNHLY and CDR2 FYNNEI. The CDR3 length is 11 residues. DNA of the CDR3: TGTGCCAGCAGCCGAGAAGAGACCCAGTACTTC. It translates to CASSREETQYF.

The chain uses TRBV7-2 and TRBJ2-2; possible D gene TRBD1, 5 bases. The CDR3 consists of 14 residues. Germline CDR1 is SGHTA and CDR2 is FQGNSA. Between the trimmed V and J ends, which lost 8 bases and 4 bases, there was a span of 14 bases. CDR3 amino acids: CASGQINPTGELFF. CDR3 coding DNA: TGTGCCAGCGGACAAATAAACCCCACCGGGGAGCTGTTTTTT.

In this sample, this clone turned up once. The J gene is TRBJ2-5, the V gene TRBV7-9, with 7 positions matching TRBD1. The CDR3 runs to 16 residues. With V trimmed by 2 bases and J by 3 bases, 9 bases remained unmatched. Per the germline V gene, CDR1 is SEHNR and CDR2 is FQNEAQ (reference sequence). The CDR3 nucleotides are TGTGCCAGCAGCTTACGCTTTAAGCAGGGGGAAGAGACCCAGTACTTC. Its translation is CASSLRFKQGEETQYF.

This chain connects TRBV9 to TRBJ2-1; a possible D gene is TRBD1 (6 bases). CDR3 length: 14 residues. With 0 bases removed from V and 7 bases from J, the gap between germline ends came to 11 bases. The V gene's germline CDR1 is SGDLS and CDR2 YYNGEE. The CDR3 loop is CASSVDFGTNEQFF. DNA of the CDR3: TGTGCCAGCAGCGTAGACTTCGGGACAAATGAGCAGTTCTTC. Filled out from reference TRBV9 and TRBJ2-1, the complete variable domain reads DSGVTQTPKHLITATGQRVTLRCSPRSGDLSVYWYQQSLDQGLQFLIQYYNGEERAKGNILERFSAQQFPDLHSELNLSSLELGDSALYFCASSVDFGTNEQFFGPGTRLTVL.

The chain joins TRBV7-9 to TRBJ1-4; 7 bases are shared with TRBD1. The junction had 13 bases not matched to a gene; V was cut back by 3 bases and J by 6 bases. The CDR3 sequence is 17 residues long. CDR1 SEHNR and CDR2 FQNEAQ come from the germline V gene (reference sequence). The CDR3 reads CASSFIAIGGRDEKLFF. The CDR3 coding sequence is TGTGCCAGCAGCTTCATAGCCATAGGGGGCCGGGATGAAAAACTGTTTTTT.

The V gene is TRBV5-5, the J gene TRBJ1-1, with D uncertain. Germline V CDR1 and CDR2: SGHKS, YYEKEE (reference sequence). The V gene lost 4 bases and the J gene lost 5 bases, with 18 bases spanning the gap. The CDR3 extends over 15 amino acids. CDR3 region: CASSASLAVGTEAFF. The CDR3 DNA sequence: TGTGCCAGCAGCGCATCTTTGGCAGTGGGGACTGAAGCTTTCTTT. Based on the CDR3 plus reference TRBV5-5 and TRBJ1-1, the full variable domain is DAGVTQSPTHLIKTRGQQVTLRCSPISGHKSVSWYQQVLGQGPQFIFQYYEKEERGRGNFPDRFSARQFPNYSSELNVNALLLGDSALYLCASSASLAVGTEAFFGQGTRLTVV.

The gene calls are TRBV30 and TRBJ2-3, with D possibly matching TRBD1 (5 bases). CDR3 size: 13 residues. Germline V gives CDR1 GTSNPN, CDR2 SVGIG (reference sequence). Trimming shortened V by 8 bases and J by 2 bases, and 14 bases separated the two germline ends. The CDR3 loop reads CASRKGHTDTQYF. In DNA form, the CDR3 reads TGTGCCAGCCGCAAGGGGCACACAGATACGCAGTATTTT.

The chain has TRBV5-8 and TRBJ2-6, with 12 bases identical to TRBD1. V lost 0 bases and J lost 0; bases outside the gene matches: 4. CDR3 length: 19 amino acids. CDR1 is SGHTS, CDR2 YDEGEE, per germline. CDR3 coding DNA: TGTGCCAGCAGCTTGGATGGGACAGGGGGCTCCTCTGGGGCCAACGTCCTGACTTTC. Amino acids: CASSLDGTGGSSGANVLTF.